These 27 T cell receptor beta chains came from one sample sequenced in a study of T cell responses to AZD1222 COVID-19 vaccine. Method: immunoSEQ multiplex PCR; TCRdb's copy keeps in-frame clones and lacks some. The data show 150,000 to 250,000 clones, about nine tenths seen once. The specimen was peripheral blood, collected 28 days after the second AZD1222 dose. The receptors were sampled from an adult who received the AZD1222 COVID-19 vaccine.

This chain links TRBV27 with TRBJ2-1; TRBD2 matches 10 bases. Germline CDR1 is MNHEY and CDR2 is SMNVEV (reference sequence). The CDR3 contains 14 residues. V was pared by 7 bases and J by 4 bases, with 4 bases of the junction left unmatched. The CDR3, as DNA: TGTGCCAGCACCGGACTAGCGGCTTACAATGAGCAGTTCTTC. It yields the protein CASTGLAAYNEQFF.

The rearrangement links TRBV18 to TRBJ1-3; D is perhaps TRBD1 (5 bases). The V and J ends lost 3 bases and 0 bases respectively, with 6 bases between them. CDR1 and CDR2 (germline): KGHSH, LQKENI. The CDR3 is 14 amino acids. The CDR3: CASSPGGSGNTIYF. The CDR3 bases are TGTGCCAGCTCACCCGGGGGCTCTGGAAACACCATATATTTT. Filled out from reference TRBV18 and TRBJ1-3, the complete variable domain reads NAGVMQNPRHLVRRRGQEARLRCSPMKGHSHVYWYRQLPEEGLKFMVYLQKENIIDESGMPKERFSAEFPKEGPSILRIQQVVRGDSAAYFCASSPGGSGNTIYFGEGSWLTVV.

A single count supports this clone. The genes are TRBV5-1 and TRBJ1-1; D uncertain. The CDR3 consists of 15 residues. The germline gives CDR1 SGHRS, CDR2 YFSETQ. Trimming pared 0 bases from V and 3 bases from J, leaving 12 bases between. CDR3 in amino acids: CASSLARDGDTEAFF. The DNA of the CDR3 is TGCGCCAGCAGCTTGGCACGGGATGGGGACACTGAAGCTTTCTTT.

The V call is TRBV7-3, the J call TRBJ2-1; 8 bases are a match to TRBD2. The germline V gene has CDR1 SGHTA and CDR2 FQGTGA. This CDR3 spans 16 amino acids. Trimming at V came to 6 bases and at J to 4 bases, leaving 11 bases not matched to a gene. The CDR3 protein is CASSYAGTRGYNEQFF. CDR3 nucleotides: TGTGCCAGCAGTTACGCCGGGACTAGGGGGTACAATGAGCAGTTCTTC.

The rearrangement links TRBV29-1 to TRBJ1-1, with 7 bases identical to TRBD1. The CDR3 runs 13 residues. V lost 4 bases and J lost 4; bases outside the gene matches: 6. Germline CDR1 and CDR2: SQVTM and ANQGSEA. DNA of the CDR3: TGCAGCGTTGTCTCGGCAGGGGGCACTGAAGCTTTCTTT. It yields the protein CSVVSAGGTEAFF. Full variable domain (remainder filled in from reference TRBV29-1 and TRBJ1-1): SAVISQKPSRDICQRGTSLTIQCQVDSQVTMMFWYRQQPGQSLTLIATANQGSEATYESGFVIDKFPISRPNLTFSTLTVSNMSPEDSSIYLCSVVSAGGTEAFFGQGTRLTVV.

The genes are TRBV5-1 and TRBJ2-1; no clear D. V was pared by 2 bases and J by 2 bases, with 20 bases between. CDR1 SGHRS and CDR2 YFSETQ come from the germline V gene. CDR3 length: 18 residues. The DNA for the CDR3 is TGCGCCAGCAGCTTTCTTTCTTATTGGAGTACCCCCTACAATGAGCAGTTCTTC. Translating gives CASSFLSYWSTPYNEQFF. The complete variable domain, with remaining parts taken from reference TRBV5-1 and TRBJ2-1, reads KAGVTQTPRYLIKTRGQQVTLSCSPISGHRSVSWYQQTPGQGLQFLFEYFSETQRNKGNFPGRFSGRQFSNSRSEMNVSTLELGDSALYLCASSFLSYWSTPYNEQFFGPGTRLTVL.

V and J are TRBV12-3 or TRBV12-4 and TRBJ2-1; no definite D call. V was cut by 2 bases and J by 9 bases, with 5 bases left in between. CDR3 length: 11 residues. CDR3 sequence reads: CASSLKSEQFF. The DNA for the CDR3 is TGTGCCAGCAGTTTAAAATCTGAGCAGTTCTTC.

J is TRBJ2-2 and V is TRBV28; possibly TRBD2 for D (6 bases). Trimming cost V 8 bases and J 4 bases, with 8 bases left between them. This CDR3 is 12 amino acids long. Germline V gene data show CDR1 as MDHEN and CDR2 as SYDVKM. The CDR3 loop reads CASLASTGELFF. The CDR3, as DNA: TGTGCCAGCCTAGCGTCCACCGGGGAGCTGTTTTTT.

Comment on this clone: One end of the junction does not line up with germline, which may come from a read error. The chain has TRBV6-5 and TRBJ2-7; no firm D call. Germline V CDR1 and CDR2: MNHEY, SVGAGI. The CDR3 has 11 residues. DNA of the CDR3: TGTGCCAGCAGTAACTCCTACGAGCAGTACTTC. The encoded protein is CASSNSYEQYF.

This rearrangement joins TRBV11-2 to TRBJ2-5, with D possibly being TRBD1 or TRBD2 (6 bases each). The V gene lost 0 bases and the J gene lost 5 bases, with 16 bases spanning the gap. CDR3 length: 16 amino acids. Germline CDR1 reads SGHAT; CDR2 reads FQNNGV. CDR3: CASSLEGGLRRETQYF. The CDR3 DNA is TGTGCCAGCAGCTTAGAAGGGGGGCTAAGGAGGGAGACCCAGTACTTC. Full variable domain (remainder filled in from reference TRBV11-2 and TRBJ2-5): EAGVAQSPRYKIIEKRQSVAFWCNPISGHATLYWYQQILGQGPKLLIQFQNNGVVDDSQLPKDRFSAERLKGVDSTLKIQPAKLEDSAVYLCASSLEGGLRRETQYFGPGTRLLVL.

V usage is TRBV7-2 and J usage is TRBJ1-2; the D is unclear. The CDR3 is 15 residues long. Germline V CDR1 and CDR2: SGHTA, FQGNSA. V was trimmed by 3 bases and J by 2 bases, leaving 13 bases between them. CDR3 bases: TGTGCCAGCAGCTTCGGTGGAGGGCTGAACTATGGCTACACCTTC. Translation gives CASSFGGGLNYGYTF.

The rearrangement uses TRBV6-5 and TRBJ1-4; D call uncertain. The CDR3 totals 14 residues. Trimming shortened V by 8 bases and J by 5 bases, and 15 bases separated the two germline ends. Germline V gene sequence: CDR1 MNHEY, CDR2 SVGAGI. CDR3 sequence: CASRLNRRNEKLFF. The CDR3 nucleotides are TGTGCCAGCCGACTGAACCGCAGAAATGAAAAACTGTTTTTT.

The chain joins TRBV7-3 to TRBJ1-1, with D uncertain. The CDR3 is 16 amino acids. Germline-derived CDR1 and CDR2 are SGHTA and FQGTGA. V lost 1 base and J lost 5, with 17 bases in between. The CDR3 sequence is CASSLMASSLGTEAFF. The CDR3 DNA reads as TGTGCCAGCAGCTTAATGGCCAGCTCCTTGGGGACTGAAGCTTTCTTT.

The rearrangement joins TRBV7-9 to TRBJ1-5; 7 positions match TRBD1. The germline gives CDR1 SEHNR, CDR2 FQNEAQ (reference sequence). With 2 bases clipped from V and 4 bases from J, the junction kept 8 bases outside the gene matches. CDR3 size: 16 residues. In DNA form, the CDR3 reads TGTGCCAGCAGCTTAACCGGGACAGCGTTGAATCAGCCCCAGCATTTT. It specifies CASSLTGTALNQPQHF. The full variable domain, in which reference TRBV7-9 and TRBJ1-5 provide the parts outside the CDR3, is DTGVSQNPRHKITKRGQNVTFRCDPISEHNRLYWYRQTLGQGPEFLTYFQNEAQLEKSRLLSDRFSAERPKGSFSTLEIQRTEQGDSAMYLCASSLTGTALNQPQHFGDGTRLSIL.

The chain couples TRBV24-1 to TRBJ2-1, with TRBD1 matching 8 bases. From germline, CDR1 is KGHDR and CDR2 SFDVKD. CDR3 length: 15 residues. Trimming at V came to 5 bases and at J to 7 bases, leaving 9 bases not matched to a gene. The CDR3 DNA is TGTGCCACCAGTGGCCGTGGACAGGGTAAGAATGAGCAGTTCTTC. This codes for CATSGRGQGKNEQFF.

This chain connects TRBV27 to TRBJ2-3; 13 positions agree with TRBD2. Trimming removed 4 bases from V and 5 bases from J; junction bases left unmatched: 9. The CDR3 length is 17 residues. Germline-derived CDR1 and CDR2 are MNHEY and SMNVEV (reference sequence). The CDR3 DNA follows: TGTGCCAGCAGTTCCCCTACTAGCGGGAGGGCCCGAGATACGCAGTATTTT. Translated: CASSSPTSGRARDTQYF.

This sequence joins TRBV30 and TRBJ1-2; possible D gene TRBD1, 5 bases. V gave up 1 base and J gave up 2 bases, with 5 bases separating them. Looked up from germline, CDR1 is GTSNPN and CDR2 is SVGIG (reference sequence). CDR3 length equals 12 residues. In DNA form, the CDR3 reads TGTGCCTGGAGTGCAGGGAACTATGGCTACACCTTC. Its protein product is CAWSAGNYGYTF. The full variable domain, completed using reference TRBV30 and TRBJ1-2, is SQTIHQWPATLVQPVGSPLSLECTVEGTSNPNLYWYRQAAGRGLQLLFYSVGIGQISSEVPQNLSASRPQDRQFILSSKKLLLSDSGFYLCAWSAGNYGYTFGSGTRLTVV.

The chain couples TRBV28 to TRBJ2-7, with a weak D call TRBD2 (6 bases). V lost 5 bases and J lost 2, with 19 bases in between. This CDR3 comprises 16 residues. Per germline, CDR1 MDHEN and CDR2 SYDVKM. As DNA, the CDR3 is TGTGCCAGCAGTCCCTTTGGTGCGGAGGGAGCCTACGAGCAGTACTTC. The encoded protein is CASSPFGAEGAYEQYF.

The chain carries TRBV6-2 or TRBV6-3 and TRBJ2-7; D is ambiguous. Germline loops: CDR1 MNHEY, CDR2 SVGEGT. CDR3 size: 13 residues. V was clipped by 5 bases and J by 2 bases, with 10 bases between them. CDR3 amino acids: CASSAWSTYEQYF. The CDR3 coding sequence is TGTGCCAGCAGTGCTTGGTCGACCTACGAGCAGTACTTC.

This clone showed up just once. The genes are TRBV28 and TRBJ2-7, with TRBD2 matching 16 bases. The V segment lost 7 bases and the J segment 4 bases; nucleotides outside the gene matches: 7. This CDR3 is built from 16 residues. In germline, CDR1 is MDHEN, CDR2 SYDVKM. CDR3 loop: CASTSPGLAGGYEQYF. CDR3 DNA sequence: TGTGCCAGCACTTCCCCGGGACTAGCGGGGGGGTACGAGCAGTACTTC.

The V gene is TRBV5-4, the J gene TRBJ2-5; no definite D call. Between the trimmed V and J ends, which lost 2 bases and 1 base, there was a span of 12 bases. This CDR3 contains 15 residues. Per germline, CDR1 SGHNT and CDR2 YYREEE (reference sequence). The CDR3 DNA is TGTGCCAGCAGCTTACTTGGGCAAGTCCAAGAGACCCAGTACTTC. As protein: CASSLLGQVQETQYF.

This rearrangement joins TRBV3-1 (or the pseudogene TRBV3-2) to TRBJ2-3; D unclear. Germline CDR1 and CDR2: LGHDT and YNNKEL (reference sequence). The CDR3 runs 13 residues. Deletions cut 3 bases from V and 2 bases from J, with 6 bases between. The CDR3 DNA sequence: TGTGCCAGCAGCCACCCATCCACAGATACGCAGTATTTT. Translated: CASSHPSTDTQYF.

The V call is TRBV7-2, the J call TRBJ1-6, with a tentative D call TRBD1 (6 bases). CDR1 and CDR2 from the germline V gene are SGHTA and FQGNSA. The ends were cut back, 5 bases at V and 4 bases at J, with 18 bases in the middle. This CDR3 spans 17 amino acids. The DNA of the CDR3 is TGTGCCAGCAGCGACAAGGACAGAGACCTTTATAATTCACCCCTCCACTTT. Protein: CASSDKDRDLYNSPLHF.

Written as DNA, the CDR3 is TGTGCCAGCAGTGTGGAACAAGTTTGGCATCAAGAGACCCAGTACTTC. Translating gives CASSVEQVWHQETQYF. The chain carries TRBV2 and TRBJ2-5, with D unresolved. V shed 4 bases and J shed 2 bases, with 17 bases lying between them. The CDR3 length is 16 residues. Germline values: CDR1 SNHLY, CDR2 FYNNEI.

This clone occurred once. This chain links TRBV25-1 with TRBJ1-5; possibly TRBD1 for D (5 bases). Germline CDR1 reads MGHDK; CDR2 reads SYGVNS. CDR3 size: 14 residues. V dropped 3 bases and J dropped 1 base, with 7 bases sitting between them. In nucleotides, the CDR3 is TGTGCCAGCAGTGAGTGGGGGAGCAATCAGCCCCAGCATTTT. Its translation is CASSEWGSNQPQHF.

The CDR3 region has the DNA TGTGCCAGCAGTCGGGCAGGGGCGCAGAGCGAGCAGTACTTC. Translation gives CASSRAGAQSEQYF. The chain combines TRBV28 with TRBJ2-7; weak D call: TRBD1 (6 bases). The ends were cut back, 5 bases at V and 6 bases at J, with 17 bases in the middle. In germline, CDR1 is MDHEN, CDR2 SYDVKM. There are 14 residues in the CDR3.

This clone was counted once. The CDR3, as DNA: TGTGCCAGCAGAGATGACAGGGTGAACACTGAAGCTTTCTTT. Translation gives CASRDDRVNTEAFF. The chain uses TRBV27 and TRBJ1-1, with 7 bases lining up with TRBD1. Trimming removed 6 bases from V and 0 bases from J; junction bases left unmatched: 4. This CDR3 is built from 14 residues. Germline V gene sequence: CDR1 MNHEY, CDR2 SMNVEV (reference sequence).